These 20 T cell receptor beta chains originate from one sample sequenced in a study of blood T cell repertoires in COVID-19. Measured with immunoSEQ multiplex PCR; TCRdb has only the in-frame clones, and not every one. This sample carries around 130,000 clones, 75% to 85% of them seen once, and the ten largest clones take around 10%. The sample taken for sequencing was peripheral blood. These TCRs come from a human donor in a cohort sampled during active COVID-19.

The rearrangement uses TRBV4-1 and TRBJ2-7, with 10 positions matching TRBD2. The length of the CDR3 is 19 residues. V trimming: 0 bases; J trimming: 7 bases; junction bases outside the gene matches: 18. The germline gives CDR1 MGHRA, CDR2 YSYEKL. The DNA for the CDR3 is TGCGCCAGCAGCCAAGATAGGGCTAGCGGGGGCCCCCGGGTGAGTGAGCAGTACTTC. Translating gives CASSQDRASGGPRVSEQYF.

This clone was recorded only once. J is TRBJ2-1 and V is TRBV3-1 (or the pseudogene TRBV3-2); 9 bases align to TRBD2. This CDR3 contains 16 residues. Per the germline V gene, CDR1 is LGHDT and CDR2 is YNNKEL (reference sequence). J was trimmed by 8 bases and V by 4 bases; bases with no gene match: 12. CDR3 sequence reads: CASSRAPGLASHEQFF. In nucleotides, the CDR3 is TGTGCCAGCAGCCGGGCGCCGGGACTAGCTTCCCATGAGCAGTTCTTC.

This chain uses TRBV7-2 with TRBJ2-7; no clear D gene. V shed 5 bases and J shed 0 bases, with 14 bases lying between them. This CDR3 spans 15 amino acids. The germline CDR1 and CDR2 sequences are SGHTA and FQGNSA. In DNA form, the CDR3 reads TGTGCCAGCAGCAGATTTATTGATAGCTCCTACGAGCAGTACTTC. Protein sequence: CASSRFIDSSYEQYF.

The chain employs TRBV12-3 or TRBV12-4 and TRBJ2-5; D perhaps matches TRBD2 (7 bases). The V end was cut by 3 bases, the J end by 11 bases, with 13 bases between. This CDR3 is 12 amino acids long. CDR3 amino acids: CASSFVGGPQYF. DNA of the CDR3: TGTGCCAGCAGTTTTGTGGGGGGGCCACAGTACTTC.

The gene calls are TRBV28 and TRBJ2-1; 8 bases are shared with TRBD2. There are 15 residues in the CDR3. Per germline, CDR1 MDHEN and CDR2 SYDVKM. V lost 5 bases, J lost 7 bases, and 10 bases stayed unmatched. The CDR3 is CASSMHGGARNEQFF. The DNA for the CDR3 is TGTGCCAGCAGTATGCACGGGGGGGCTAGGAATGAGCAGTTCTTC.

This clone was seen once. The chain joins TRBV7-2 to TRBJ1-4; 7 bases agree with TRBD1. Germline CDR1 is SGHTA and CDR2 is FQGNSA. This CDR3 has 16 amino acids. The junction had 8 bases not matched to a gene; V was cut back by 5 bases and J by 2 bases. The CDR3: CASSADRVGTNEKLFF. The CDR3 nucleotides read TGTGCCAGCAGCGCCGACAGGGTGGGGACTAATGAAAAACTGTTTTTT.

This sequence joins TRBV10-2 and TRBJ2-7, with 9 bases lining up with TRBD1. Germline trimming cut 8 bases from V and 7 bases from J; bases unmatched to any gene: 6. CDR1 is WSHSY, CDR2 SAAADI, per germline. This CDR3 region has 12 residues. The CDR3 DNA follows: TGCGCCAGCGGAGGACAGGGGATGGAGCAGTACTTC. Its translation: CASGGQGMEQYF.

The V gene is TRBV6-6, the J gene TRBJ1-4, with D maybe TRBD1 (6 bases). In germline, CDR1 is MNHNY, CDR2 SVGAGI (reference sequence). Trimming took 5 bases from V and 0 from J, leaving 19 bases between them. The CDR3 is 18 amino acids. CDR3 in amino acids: CASSRDNPWAATNEKLFF. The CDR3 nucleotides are TGTGCCAGCAGTCGGGACAACCCGTGGGCTGCAACTAATGAAAAACTGTTTTTT.

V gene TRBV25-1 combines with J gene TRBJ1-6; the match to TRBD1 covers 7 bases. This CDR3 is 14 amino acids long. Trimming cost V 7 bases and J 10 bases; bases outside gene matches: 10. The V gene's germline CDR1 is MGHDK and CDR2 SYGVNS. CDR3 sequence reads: CASTHGGGSSPLHF. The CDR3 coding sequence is TGTGCCAGCACCCACGGAGGGGGCAGCTCACCCCTCCACTTT.

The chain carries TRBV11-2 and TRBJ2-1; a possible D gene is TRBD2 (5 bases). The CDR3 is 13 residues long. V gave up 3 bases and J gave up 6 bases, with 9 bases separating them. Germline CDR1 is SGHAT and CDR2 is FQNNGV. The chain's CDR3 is CASSFSGSNEQFF. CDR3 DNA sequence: TGTGCCAGCAGCTTCAGCGGCAGCAATGAGCAGTTCTTC.

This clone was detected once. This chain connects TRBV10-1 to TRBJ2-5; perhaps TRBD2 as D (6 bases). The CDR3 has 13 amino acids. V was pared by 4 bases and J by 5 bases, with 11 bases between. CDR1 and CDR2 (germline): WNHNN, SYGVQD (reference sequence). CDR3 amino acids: CASSGGGPETQYF. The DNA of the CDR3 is TGCGCCAGCAGTGGCGGAGGGCCGGAGACCCAGTACTTC.

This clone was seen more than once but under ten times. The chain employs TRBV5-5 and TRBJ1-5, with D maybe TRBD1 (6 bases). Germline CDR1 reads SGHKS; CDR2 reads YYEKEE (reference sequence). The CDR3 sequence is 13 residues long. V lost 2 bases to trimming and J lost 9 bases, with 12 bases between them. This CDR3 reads CASSFELQGPQHF. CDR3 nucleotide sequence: TGTGCCAGCAGCTTTGAGTTACAGGGGCCCCAGCATTTT.

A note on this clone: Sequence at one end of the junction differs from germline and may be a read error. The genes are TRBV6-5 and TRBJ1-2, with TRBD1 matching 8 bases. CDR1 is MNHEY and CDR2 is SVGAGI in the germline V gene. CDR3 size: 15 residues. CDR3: CASSYSGQGDYGYTF. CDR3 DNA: TGTGCCAGCAGTTACTCAGGACAGGGAGACTACGGCTACACCTTC.

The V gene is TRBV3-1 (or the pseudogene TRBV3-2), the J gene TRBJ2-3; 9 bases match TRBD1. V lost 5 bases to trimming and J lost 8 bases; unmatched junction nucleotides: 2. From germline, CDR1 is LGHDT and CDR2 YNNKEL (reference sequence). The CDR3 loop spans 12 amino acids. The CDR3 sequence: CASSEQGATQYF. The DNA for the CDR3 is TGTGCCAGCAGCGAACAGGGGGCTACGCAGTATTTT.

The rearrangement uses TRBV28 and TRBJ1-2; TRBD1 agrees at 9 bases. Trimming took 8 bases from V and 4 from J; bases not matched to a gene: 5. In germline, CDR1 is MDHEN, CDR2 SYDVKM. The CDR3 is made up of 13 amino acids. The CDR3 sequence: CASRGTGLYGYTF. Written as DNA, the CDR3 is TGTGCCAGCCGAGGGACAGGGCTCTATGGCTACACCTTC.

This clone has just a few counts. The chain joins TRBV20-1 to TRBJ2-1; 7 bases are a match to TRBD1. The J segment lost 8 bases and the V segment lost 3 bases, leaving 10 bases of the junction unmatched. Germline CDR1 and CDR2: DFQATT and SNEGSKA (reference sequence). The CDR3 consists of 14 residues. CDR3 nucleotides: TGCAGTGCTAGTTCGAACAGGGGAGCGGATGAGCAGTTCTTC. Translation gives CSASSNRGADEQFF.

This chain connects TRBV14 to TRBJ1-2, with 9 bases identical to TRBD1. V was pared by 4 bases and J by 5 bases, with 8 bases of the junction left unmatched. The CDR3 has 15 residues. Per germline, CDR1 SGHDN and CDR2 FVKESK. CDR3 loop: CASSPITGTGYGYTF. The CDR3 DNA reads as TGTGCCAGCAGCCCCATTACCGGGACAGGGTATGGCTACACCTTC.

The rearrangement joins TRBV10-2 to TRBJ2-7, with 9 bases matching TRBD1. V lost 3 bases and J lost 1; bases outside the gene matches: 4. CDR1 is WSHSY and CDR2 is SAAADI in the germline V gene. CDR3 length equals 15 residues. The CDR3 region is CASSDAGTGSYEQYF. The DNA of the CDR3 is TGCGCCAGCAGTGATGCCGGGACAGGGTCCTACGAGCAGTACTTC.

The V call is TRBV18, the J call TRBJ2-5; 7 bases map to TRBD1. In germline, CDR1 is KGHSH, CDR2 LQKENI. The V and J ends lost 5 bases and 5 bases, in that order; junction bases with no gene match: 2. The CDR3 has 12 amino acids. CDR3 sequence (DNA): TGTGCCAGCTCAGAGGGGGCGGAGACCCAGTACTTC. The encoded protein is CASSEGAETQYF.

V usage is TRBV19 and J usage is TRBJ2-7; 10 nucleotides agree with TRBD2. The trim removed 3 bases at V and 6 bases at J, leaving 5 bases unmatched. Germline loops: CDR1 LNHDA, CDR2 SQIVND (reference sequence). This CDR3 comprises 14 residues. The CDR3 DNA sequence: TGTGCCAGTAGTATCGCCAGCGGGGGGGCCGAGCAGTACTTC. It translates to CASSIASGGAEQYF.